This TCR beta chain was sequenced in a study of T cell changes during pregnancy in multiple sclerosis. The CDR3 is made up of 14 amino acids. Germline trimming cut 5 bases from V and 3 bases from J; bases unmatched to any gene: 6. Per the germline V gene, CDR1 is LNHDA and CDR2 is SQIVND (reference sequence). Clones were sequenced by immunoSEQ multiplex PCR, and TCRdb holds only the in-frame ones, with some missing. The table shows approximately 80,000 clones, with approximately 95% occurring only once. This chain links TRBV19 with TRBJ2-7; 8 positions match TRBD1. The TCR sequence derives from a female donor in good health, enrolled as a control in a pregnancy study. The sequencing used peripheral blood, collected in the second trimester of pregnancy. The CDR3 nucleotides are TGTGCCAGTAGTCAGACCGACAGGGGCTACGAGCAGTACTTC. Protein sequence: CASSQTDRGYEQYF. The full variable domain, in which reference TRBV19 and TRBJ2-7 provide the parts outside the CDR3, is DGGITQSPKYLFRKEGQNVTLSCEQNLNHDAMYWYRQDPGQGLRLIYYSQIVNDFQKGDIAEGYSVSREKKESFPLTVTSAQKNPTAFYLCASSQTDRGYEQYFGPGTRLTVT.